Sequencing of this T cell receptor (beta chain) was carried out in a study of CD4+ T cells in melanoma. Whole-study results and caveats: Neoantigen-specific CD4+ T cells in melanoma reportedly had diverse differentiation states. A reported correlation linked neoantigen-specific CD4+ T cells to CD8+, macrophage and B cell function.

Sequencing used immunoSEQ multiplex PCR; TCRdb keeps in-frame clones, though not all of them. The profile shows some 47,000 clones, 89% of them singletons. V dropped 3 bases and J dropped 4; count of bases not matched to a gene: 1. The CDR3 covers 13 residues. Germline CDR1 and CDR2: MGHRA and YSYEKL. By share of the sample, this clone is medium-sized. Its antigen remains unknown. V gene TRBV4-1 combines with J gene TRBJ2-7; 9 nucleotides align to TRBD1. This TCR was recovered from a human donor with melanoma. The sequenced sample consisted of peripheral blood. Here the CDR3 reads CASSHGTGYEQYF. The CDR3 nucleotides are TGCGCCAGCAGCCATGGGACAGGGTACGAGCAGTACTTC.